Listed below are T cell receptor beta chains from one sample, sequenced in a study of cytomegalovirus exposure and HLA in healthy donors. Repertoires were generated with immunoSEQ multiplex PCR, while TCRdb's copy carries only in-frame clones and drops some. The sample lists approximately 260,000 clones, approximately 86% occurring once. Specimen: PBMCs. The origin of the receptors is a young woman in good health and CMV-seropositive. Each CDR3 is given with its conserved first and last residue. The D gene is left open where the match is weak. Not all rows give a size; the values are once, few, many and, for expanded clones, a class.

cdr3_aa cdr3_nt clone_size j_call d_call v_call
CASSQEAQGLADTEAFF TGCGCCAGCAGCCAAGAAGCCCAGGGGCTAGCGGACACTGAAGCTTTCTTT NA TRBJ1-1 NA TRBV4-1
CASSLGEGLSGNTIYF TGCGCCAGCAGCTTGGGTGAGGGATTGTCTGGAAACACCATATATTTT NA TRBJ1-3 NA TRBV5-1
CASSPLTGDLYNEQFF TGTGCCAGCAGCCCTCTGACAGGGGACCTTTACAATGAGCAGTTCTTC NA TRBJ2-1 TRBD1 TRBV7-9
CASSSRTSGREAYEQYF TGTGCCAGCAGCTCCCGGACTAGCGGGAGGGAAGCCTACGAGCAGTACTTC NA TRBJ2-7 TRBD2 TRBV5-4
CASSSGQGQADTQYF TGTGCCAGCAGCTCAGGACAGGGTCAAGCAGATACGCAGTATTTT NA TRBJ2-3 TRBD1 TRBV7-6
CASLGQTNYGYTF TGTGCCAGCTTAGGACAGACGAACTATGGCTACACCTTC NA TRBJ1-2 NA TRBV6-1
CASSLDRVLDGYTF TGCGCCAGCAGCTTGGACAGGGTTCTGGATGGCTACACCTTC NA TRBJ1-2 NA TRBV5-1
CASNPTGSGGDTQYF TGCGCCAGCAATCCCACCGGGTCTGGCGGAGATACGCAGTATTTT once TRBJ2-3 NA TRBV5-1
CASSSGTWMRETQYF TGCGCCAGCAGCTCGGGGACTTGGATGAGGGAGACCCAGTACTTC NA TRBJ2-5 NA TRBV5-1
CASSSGLAGGTGELFF TGCGCCAGCAGCTCAGGACTAGCGGGGGGGACCGGGGAGCTGTTTTTT NA TRBJ2-2 TRBD2 TRBV5-1
CASSLSVAVNTGELFF TGTGCCAGCAGCTTAAGCGTAGCGGTAAACACCGGGGAGCTGTTTTTT NA TRBJ2-2 NA TRBV7-8
CASTRQGANTEAFF TGTGCCAGCACAAGACAGGGGGCGAACACTGAAGCTTTCTTT NA TRBJ1-1 TRBD1 TRBV2
CATSRDEGGFASTDTQYF TGTGCCACCAGCAGAGATGAGGGTGGCTTCGCTAGCACAGATACGCAGTATTTT NA TRBJ2-3 NA TRBV15
CASIEGAAQYF TGTGCCAGTATCGAGGGAGCAGCGCAGTATTTT NA TRBJ2-3 NA TRBV19
CASSFGNRGGYEQYF TGTGCCAGCAGCTTTGGGAACAGGGGAGGCTACGAGCAGTACTTC NA TRBJ2-7 NA TRBV11-2
CASSLMPGDPYEQYF TGCGCCAGCAGCTTGATGCCAGGGGACCCCTACGAGCAGTACTTC NA TRBJ2-7 NA TRBV5-1
CASSSGTEREKLFF TGTGCCAGCAGTTCCGGGACAGAGAGGGAAAAACTGTTTTTT NA TRBJ1-4 TRBD1 TRBV28
CASRDLAGGTDTQYF TGCGCCAGCCGAGATCTAGCGGGAGGCACAGATACGCAGTATTTT NA TRBJ2-3 TRBD2 TRBV10-2
CSVLTVGDDYGYTF TGCAGCGTACTAACGGTGGGAGATGACTATGGCTACACCTTC few TRBJ1-2 NA TRBV29-1
CASSLRGQFYEQYF TGTGCCAGCAGCTTACGTGGACAGTTCTACGAGCAGTACTTC NA TRBJ2-7 NA TRBV11-2
CASTGGRAYEQYF TGTGCCAGCACGGGGGGGAGGGCCTACGAGCAGTACTTC NA TRBJ2-7 TRBD2 TRBV6-1
CASSYMGQGNGYTF TGTGCCAGCAGTTACATGGGACAGGGGAATGGCTACACCTTC NA TRBJ1-2 TRBD1 TRBV6-6
CATSRDRGSGNTIYF TGTGCCACCAGCAGAGACAGGGGGTCTGGAAACACCATATATTTT NA TRBJ1-3 TRBD1 TRBV15
CASSGQGASEQYF TGCGCCAGCAGCGGACAGGGGGCTTCCGAGCAGTACTTC once TRBJ2-7 TRBD1 TRBV4-1
CASSLSLAGTETQYF TGTGCCAGCAGCTTGTCTCTAGCGGGTACGGAGACCCAGTACTTC NA TRBJ2-5 TRBD2 TRBV5-4
CASSQDYTSASSYNEQFF TGCGCCAGCAGCCAAGACTATACTAGCGCGAGCTCCTACAATGAGCAGTTCTTC NA TRBJ2-1 TRBD2 TRBV4-1
CASSGSGTANYEQYF TGTGCCAGCAGCGGATCCGGGACAGCGAACTACGAGCAGTACTTC NA TRBJ2-7 TRBD1 TRBV28
CASTPGVAGVSPGELFF TGTGCCAGCACCCCAGGGGTAGCGGGAGTGAGTCCCGGGGAGCTGTTTTTT NA TRBJ2-2 TRBD2 TRBV27